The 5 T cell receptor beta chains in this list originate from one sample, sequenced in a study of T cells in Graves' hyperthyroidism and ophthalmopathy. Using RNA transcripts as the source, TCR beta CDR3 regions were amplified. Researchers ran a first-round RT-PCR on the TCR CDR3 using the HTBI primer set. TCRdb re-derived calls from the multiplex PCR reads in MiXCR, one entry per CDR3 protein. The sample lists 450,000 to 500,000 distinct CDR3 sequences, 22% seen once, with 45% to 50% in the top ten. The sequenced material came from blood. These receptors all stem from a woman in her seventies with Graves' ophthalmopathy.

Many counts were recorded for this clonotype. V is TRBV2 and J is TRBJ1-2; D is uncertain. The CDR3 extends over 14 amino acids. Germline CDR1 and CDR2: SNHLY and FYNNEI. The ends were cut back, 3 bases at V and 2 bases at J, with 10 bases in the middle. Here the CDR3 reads CASSDKVPNYGYTF. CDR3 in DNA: TGTGCCAGCAGTGACAAGGTTCCCAACTATGGCTACACCTTC. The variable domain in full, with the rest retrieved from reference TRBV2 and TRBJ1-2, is EPEVTQTPSHQVTQMGQEVILRCVPISNHLYFYWYRQILGQKVEFLVSFYNNEISEKSEIFDDQFSVERPDGSNFTLKIRSTKLEDSAMYFCASSDKVPNYGYTFGSGTRLTVV.

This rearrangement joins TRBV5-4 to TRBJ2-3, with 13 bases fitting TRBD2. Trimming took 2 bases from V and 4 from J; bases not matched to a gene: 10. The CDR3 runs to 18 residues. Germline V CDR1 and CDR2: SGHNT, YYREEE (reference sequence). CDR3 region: CASSLLLLAGGPPDTQYF. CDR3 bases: TGTGCCAGCAGCTTACTCTTACTAGCGGGAGGGCCTCCAGATACGCAGTATTTT.

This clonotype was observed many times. DNA for the CDR3: TGTGCCAGCAGTTTCCAGGGGCCGAACACTGAAGCTTTCTTT. As protein: CASSFQGPNTEAFF. The chain carries TRBV12-3 or TRBV12-4 and TRBJ1-1, with D possibly being TRBD1 (6 bases). The V end was cut by 3 bases, the J end by 1 base, with 9 bases between. This CDR3 comprises 14 residues.

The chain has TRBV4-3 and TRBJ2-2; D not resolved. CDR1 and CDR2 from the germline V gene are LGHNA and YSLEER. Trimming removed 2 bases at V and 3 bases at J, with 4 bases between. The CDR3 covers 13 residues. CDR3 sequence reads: CASSQIDTGELFF. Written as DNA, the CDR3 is TGCGCCAGCAGCCAAATTGACACCGGGGAGCTGTTTTTT.

The CDR3 region is CASSLPGIAGVFEQFF. The CDR3 nucleotides are TGTGCCAGCAGCCTCCCCGGGATAGCGGGAGTTTTTGAGCAGTTCTTC. The V gene is TRBV7-9, the J gene TRBJ2-1, with 9 bases aligning to TRBD2. Germline CDR1 SEHNR, CDR2 FQNEAQ (reference sequence). The J segment lost 9 bases and the V segment lost 5 bases, leaving 14 bases of the junction unmatched. This CDR3 has 16 residues.